The T cell receptor beta chain described here comes from a study of response to subunit inactivated influenza vaccine. TCRdb reprocessed the RT-PCR reads via MiXCR and lists one record per CDR3 protein. This table holds 530,000 or so distinct CDR3 sequences, 12% to 15% found once. Study conclusions and caveats: The study's authors posited that every seasonal influenza vaccination enlists few new T cells.

V was trimmed by 4 bases and J by 0 bases, leaving 11 bases between them. The CDR3 covers 15 residues. The germline CDR1 and CDR2 sequences are SGHAT and FQDESV (reference sequence). A few counts support this clonotype. Its antigen is currently unknown. The material sequenced was PBMCs from blood, taken approximately 12 days after vaccination. The chain combines TRBV11-1 with TRBJ2-3; tentative D call: TRBD2 (6 bases). The source is a man aged 45 to 65 who received an inactivated influenza vaccine. The CDR3 DNA is TGTGCCAGCAGCTCTAGCGTAACTAGCACAGATACGCAGTATTTT. Translated, it gives CASSSSVTSTDTQYF.